Below, 25 T cell receptor beta chains from the same sample are listed, as sequenced in a study of shared clonotypes between healthy human individuals. Data came from immunoSEQ multiplex PCR; TCRdb stores just in-frame clones and leaves some out. Here the sample spans about 960,000 clones, approximately 76% being singletons. What was sequenced was memory CD4+ T cells sorted from blood. Subset reported: CD45RA-negative fraction. The receptors were gathered from a man between 18 and 35 years old in good health.

In this sample, this clone turned up a few times. The chain links TRBV5-1 to TRBJ2-1; 7 bases fit TRBD2. The V segment lost 6 bases and the J segment 0 bases; nucleotides outside the gene matches: 9. CDR1 and CDR2 (germline): SGHRS, YFSETQ. The CDR3 loop spans 16 amino acids. CDR3 residues: CASTPRERGSYNEQFF. For the CDR3, the DNA is TGCGCCAGCACCCCACGGGAGCGGGGCTCCTACAATGAGCAGTTCTTC. Drawing the rest from reference TRBV5-1 and TRBJ2-1, the complete variable domain is KAGVTQTPRYLIKTRGQQVTLSCSPISGHRSVSWYQQTPGQGLQFLFEYFSETQRNKGNFPGRFSGRQFSNSRSEMNVSTLELGDSALYLCASTPRERGSYNEQFFGPGTRLTVL.

This clone was recorded at least ten times. The J gene is TRBJ2-3, the V gene TRBV7-8; D not resolved. V lost 5 bases, J lost 1 base, and 10 bases lay in between. The CDR3 spans 14 residues. The V gene's germline CDR1 is SGHVS and CDR2 FQNEAQ. The DNA for the CDR3 is TGTGCCAGCAGCCCGACTCACGGCACAGATACGCAGTATTTT. This gives the protein CASSPTHGTDTQYF.

This chain links TRBV19 with TRBJ1-5; TRBD1 aligns across 10 bases. CDR1 is LNHDA, CDR2 SQIVND, per germline (reference sequence). The CDR3 contains 15 residues. J was trimmed by 5 bases and V by 7 bases; bases with no gene match: 8. CDR3 in DNA: TGTGCCAGTATCAGTAAGACAGGGGGCCATCAGCCCCAGCATTTT. Protein sequence: CASISKTGGHQPQHF.

This clone was seen only a few times. The chain links TRBV19 to TRBJ1-6; the D is unclear. V lost 1 base to trimming and J lost 13 bases, with 11 bases between them. Germline V CDR1 and CDR2: LNHDA, SQIVND (reference sequence). The CDR3 has 13 residues. DNA of the CDR3: TGTGCCAGTAGTATAGTGTCTGAGGACCCCCTCCACTTT. As protein: CASSIVSEDPLHF. The full variable domain, completed using reference TRBV19 and TRBJ1-6, is DGGITQSPKYLFRKEGQNVTLSCEQNLNHDAMYWYRQDPGQGLRLIYYSQIVNDFQKGDIAEGYSVSREKKESFPLTVTSAQKNPTAFYLCASSIVSEDPLHFGNGTRLTVT.

The V and J genes are TRBV19 and TRBJ2-2; D tentatively reads TRBD1 or TRBD2 (6 bases each). V was cut by 0 bases and J by 5 bases, with 13 bases left in between. There are 16 residues in the CDR3. Germline CDR1 is LNHDA and CDR2 is SQIVND (reference sequence). CDR3 sequence reads: CASSIDALGGTGELFF. As DNA, the CDR3 is TGTGCCAGTAGTATAGATGCCTTAGGGGGGACCGGGGAGCTGTTTTTT.

The V call is TRBV29-1, the J call TRBJ1-1; TRBD1 matches 8 bases. V lost 7 bases, J lost 0 bases, and 10 bases stayed unmatched. The germline gives CDR1 SQVTM, CDR2 ANQGSEA. The CDR3 is made up of 15 amino acids. CDR3: CSATPGQGLNTEAFF. CDR3 sequence (DNA): TGCAGCGCCACCCCTGGACAGGGCTTGAACACTGAAGCTTTCTTT.

The V and J genes are TRBV6-5 and TRBJ1-1; 7 nucleotides agree with TRBD1. V shed 5 bases and J 0 bases; nucleotides not matched to a gene: 6. The CDR3 runs to 15 residues. Germline lookup yields CDR1 MNHEY and CDR2 SVGAGI. This CDR3 reads CASSHPTGMNTEAFF. The CDR3 region has the DNA TGTGCCAGCAGTCATCCGACAGGGATGAACACTGAAGCTTTCTTT.

CDR3 amino acids: CASSLVPNYNEQFF. In nucleotides, the CDR3 is TGCGCCAGCAGCTTGGTGCCCAATTACAATGAGCAGTTCTTC. V gene TRBV5-1 combines with J gene TRBJ2-1; D uncertain. CDR1 and CDR2 (germline): SGHRS, YFSETQ. This CDR3 spans 14 amino acids. V lost 0 bases, J lost 4 bases, and 8 bases lay in between.

The chain is built from TRBV7-8 and TRBJ1-1, with TRBD1 as a possible D gene (5 bases). Looked up from germline, CDR1 is SGHVS and CDR2 is FQNEAQ. V was cut by 5 bases and J by 0 bases, with 13 bases left in between. The CDR3 runs to 15 residues. CDR3 sequence: CASSRSRVMNTEAFF. The CDR3 region has the DNA TGTGCCAGCAGCAGAAGCAGGGTCATGAACACTGAAGCTTTCTTT. Drawing the rest from reference TRBV7-8 and TRBJ1-1, the complete variable domain is GAGVSQSPRYKVAKRGQDVALRCDPISGHVSLFWYQQALGQGPEFLTYFQNEAQLDKSGLPSDRFFAERPEGSVSTLKIQRTQQEDSAVYLCASSRSRVMNTEAFFGQGTRLTVV.

The chain has TRBV20-1 and TRBJ2-3; the D is unclear. V shed 3 bases and J shed 6 bases, with 7 bases lying between them. This CDR3 contains 11 residues. The germline V gene encodes CDR1 DFQATT and CDR2 SNEGSKA (reference sequence). CDR3 residues: CSARVSDTQYF. CDR3 coding DNA: TGCAGTGCTAGGGTCTCCGATACGCAGTATTTT.

The chain uses TRBV5-4 and TRBJ2-1; D uncertain. This CDR3 region has 12 residues. The germline CDR1 and CDR2 sequences are SGHNT and YYREEE (reference sequence). V lost 1 base and J 6 bases, leaving 5 bases between the germline ends. CDR3 region: CASSLQGNEQFF. CDR3 nucleotides: TGTGCCAGCAGCTTGCAAGGCAATGAGCAGTTCTTC.

A single count supports this clone. CDR3 sequence reads: CASSLGPGEGGELFF. For the CDR3, the DNA is TGTGCCAGCAGCTTGGGTCCCGGGGAGGGCGGGGAGCTGTTTTTT. The chain has TRBV5-4 and TRBJ2-2, with TRBD2 identical over 7 bases. CDR1 and CDR2 from the germline V gene are SGHNT and YYREEE (reference sequence). V shed 0 bases, J shed 7 bases, and the junction held 6 bases outside the gene matches. CDR3 length: 15 amino acids.

The genes are TRBV11-2 and TRBJ2-3; 7 bases map to TRBD2. Trimming took 7 bases from V and 5 from J; bases not matched to a gene: 15. The length of the CDR3 is 16 residues. Germline assignment: CDR1 SGHAT and CDR2 FQNNGV. CDR3 sequence reads: CASIDTLAAEKDTQYF. The CDR3 nucleotides read TGTGCCAGCATCGACACCCTAGCGGCTGAGAAAGATACGCAGTATTTT. Full variable domain (outside the CDR3, taken from reference TRBV11-2 and TRBJ2-3): EAGVAQSPRYKIIEKRQSVAFWCNPISGHATLYWYQQILGQGPKLLIQFQNNGVVDDSQLPKDRFSAERLKGVDSTLKIQPAKLEDSAVYLCASIDTLAAEKDTQYFGPGTRLTVL.

This clone was detected only a few times. The chain links TRBV29-1 to TRBJ2-7, with 11 nucleotides matching TRBD2. Germline values: CDR1 SQVTM, CDR2 ANQGSEA. This CDR3 is 13 amino acids long. The V and J ends lost 7 bases and 4 bases, in that order; junction bases with no gene match: 6. This CDR3 is CSAASGGTYEQYF. The CDR3 nucleotides are TGCAGCGCCGCTAGCGGGGGGACTTACGAGCAGTACTTC.

A single count supports this clone. The V call is TRBV7-9, the J call TRBJ1-1, with 7 nucleotides matching TRBD1. Germline CDR1 and CDR2: SEHNR and FQNEAQ (reference sequence). V gave up 6 bases and J gave up 0 bases; unmatched junction bases: 4. The CDR3 totals 14 residues. CDR3 DNA sequence: TGTGCCAGCAGACCAACAGGGGTGAACACTGAAGCTTTCTTT. Protein sequence: CASRPTGVNTEAFF. Using reference TRBV7-9 and TRBJ1-1 for the parts outside the CDR3, the full variable domain is DTGVSQNPRHKITKRGQNVTFRCDPISEHNRLYWYRQTLGQGPEFLTYFQNEAQLEKSRLLSDRFSAERPKGSFSTLEIQRTEQGDSAMYLCASRPTGVNTEAFFGQGTRLTVV.

V gene TRBV5-1 combines with J gene TRBJ2-2; no reliable D call. CDR3 length: 15 amino acids. CDR1 SGHRS and CDR2 YFSETQ come from the germline V gene. The V end lost 4 bases, the J end lost 0 bases, and 10 bases lay between the germline ends. CDR3 region: CASSVDGPNTGELFF. The CDR3 DNA follows: TGCGCCAGCAGCGTTGACGGCCCGAACACCGGGGAGCTGTTTTTT.

V and J are TRBV28 and TRBJ1-5; no firm D call. CDR3 length equals 19 residues. Trimming removed 8 bases at V and 1 base at J, with 27 bases between. The V gene's germline CDR1 is MDHEN and CDR2 SYDVKM. CDR3 in amino acids: CASVNHPVTDWESNQPQHF. The CDR3 DNA follows: TGTGCCAGCGTAAACCATCCGGTCACCGATTGGGAGAGCAATCAGCCCCAGCATTTT.

The chain combines TRBV6-1 with TRBJ2-2, with D uncertain. V shed 5 bases and J shed 9 bases, with 13 bases lying between them. CDR1 and CDR2 (germline): MNHNS, SASEGT. The CDR3 runs 13 residues. This chain's CDR3 is CASSLEVARELFF. The CDR3 bases are TGTGCCAGCAGTCTAGAAGTGGCCCGGGAGCTGTTTTTT.

In its sample, this clone was seen once. This chain joins TRBV10-3 and TRBJ1-4; D not resolved. Deletions cut 0 bases from V and 7 bases from J, with 12 bases between. Per the germline V gene, CDR1 is ENHRY and CDR2 is SYGVKD. This CDR3 spans 15 amino acids. Here the CDR3 reads CAISESGVAGEKLFF. For the CDR3, the DNA is TGTGCCATCAGTGAGTCAGGAGTGGCGGGTGAAAAACTGTTTTTT.

This chain links TRBV19 with TRBJ2-3, with 12 bases fitting TRBD2. Trimming removed 4 bases from V and 6 bases from J; junction bases left unmatched: 8. The CDR3 has 16 amino acids. CDR1 is LNHDA, CDR2 SQIVND, per germline (reference sequence). CDR3 protein: CASSKGLAGSGDTQYF. The DNA for the CDR3 is TGTGCCAGTAGTAAGGGACTAGCGGGTAGCGGGGATACGCAGTATTTT.

The chain joins TRBV28 to TRBJ1-2; 7 bases are a match to TRBD1. J was trimmed by 6 bases and V by 7 bases; bases with no gene match: 14. Germline V gene lookup returns CDR1 MDHEN and CDR2 SYDVKM. The CDR3 is 15 amino acids. The CDR3, as DNA: TGTGCCAGCACTTTGGGATTCTTGACAGGGAATGGCTACACCTTC. Translation gives CASTLGFLTGNGYTF.

As for this clone: A far larger clone differs by one base, so this is likely a read error. V usage is TRBV19 and J usage is TRBJ1-2; 7 bases line up with TRBD1. The V gene's germline CDR1 is LNHDA and CDR2 SQIVND (reference sequence). V lost 6 bases and J lost 1; bases outside the gene matches: 2. The CDR3 covers 13 residues. The chain's CDR3 is CASSRQGNYGYTF. The CDR3 DNA is TGTGCCAGTAGCCGACAGGGTAACTATGGCTACACCTTC.

This chain joins TRBV6-5 and TRBJ1-2; 7 bases fit TRBD1. This CDR3 comprises 15 residues. Germline-derived CDR1 and CDR2 are MNHEY and SVGAGI. The ends lost 2 bases at V and 4 bases at J; junction bases unmatched: 7. CDR3 in amino acids: CASSYGGGQAYGYTF. CDR3 sequence (DNA): TGTGCCAGCAGTTACGGAGGTGGACAGGCCTATGGCTACACCTTC.

This chain uses TRBV28 with TRBJ1-2, with D unresolved. Germline CDR1 is MDHEN and CDR2 is SYDVKM. The CDR3 runs to 15 residues. Trimming left V 5 bases short and J 0 bases short, with 13 bases between. CDR3 sequence (DNA): TGTGCCAGCAGTGGAGAGGACCGAGCTAACTATGGCTACACCTTC. Translation: CASSGEDRANYGYTF.

J is TRBJ2-6 and V is TRBV7-9; a possible D gene is TRBD1 (6 bases). The CDR3 runs to 15 residues. CDR1 is SEHNR, CDR2 FQNEAQ, per germline (reference sequence). Trimming took off 4 bases at V and 11 bases at J, with 18 bases between the two ends. This CDR3 is CASSYVPGTIDVLTF. CDR3 sequence (DNA): TGTGCCAGCAGCTACGTACCCGGGACAATAGACGTCCTGACTTTC.